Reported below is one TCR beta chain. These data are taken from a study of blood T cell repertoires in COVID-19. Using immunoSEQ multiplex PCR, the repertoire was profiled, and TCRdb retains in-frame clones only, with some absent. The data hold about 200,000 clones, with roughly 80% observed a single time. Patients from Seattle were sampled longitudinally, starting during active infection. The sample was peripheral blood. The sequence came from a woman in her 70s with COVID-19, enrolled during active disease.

In DNA, the CDR3 is TGTGCCAGCAGTGTAATAGCGAACACCGGGGAGCTGTTTTTT. It translates to CASSVIANTGELFF. V is TRBV2 and J is TRBJ2-2; no firm D call. This CDR3 is 14 amino acids long. V was shortened by 4 bases and J by 0 bases, with 6 bases between the two germline ends. The V gene's germline CDR1 is SNHLY and CDR2 FYNNEI.